This T cell receptor (beta chain) comes out of a study of shared T cell receptors in the human thymus. The table came from immunoSEQ multiplex PCR; TCRdb's copy has only in-frame clones and leaves some out. The sample comprises around 730,000 clones, roughly 85% of which are singletons, and roughly 0.01% rests with the top ten. These data were also filed under a second study, of human thymus T cells. That work adds: During corrective heart surgery, resections were taken, and the thymus tissue came from them. Thymic and blood repertoires showed apparently biased V and J gene usage.

The source material was thymocytes. This clonotype was sampled from a girl under three years old with a congenital heart defect.

For the CDR3, the DNA is TGTGCCAGTAGTCTGTCCGAGCGGAAGGGCACAGATACGCAGTATTTT. The encoded protein is CASSLSERKGTDTQYF. The rearrangement joins TRBV19 to TRBJ2-3; D may be TRBD2 (5 bases). The CDR3 spans 16 residues. Germline CDR1 and CDR2: LNHDA and SQIVND (reference sequence). Trimming removed 5 bases at V and 1 base at J, with 16 bases between.